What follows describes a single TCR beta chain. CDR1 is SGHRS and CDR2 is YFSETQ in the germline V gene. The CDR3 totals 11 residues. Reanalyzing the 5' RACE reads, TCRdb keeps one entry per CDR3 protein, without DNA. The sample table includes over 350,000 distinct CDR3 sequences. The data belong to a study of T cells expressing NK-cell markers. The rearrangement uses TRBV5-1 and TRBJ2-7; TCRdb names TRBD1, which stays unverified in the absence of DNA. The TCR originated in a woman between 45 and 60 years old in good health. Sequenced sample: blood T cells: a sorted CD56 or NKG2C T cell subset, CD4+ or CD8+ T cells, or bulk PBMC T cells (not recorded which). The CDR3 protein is CASTQGHEQYF.